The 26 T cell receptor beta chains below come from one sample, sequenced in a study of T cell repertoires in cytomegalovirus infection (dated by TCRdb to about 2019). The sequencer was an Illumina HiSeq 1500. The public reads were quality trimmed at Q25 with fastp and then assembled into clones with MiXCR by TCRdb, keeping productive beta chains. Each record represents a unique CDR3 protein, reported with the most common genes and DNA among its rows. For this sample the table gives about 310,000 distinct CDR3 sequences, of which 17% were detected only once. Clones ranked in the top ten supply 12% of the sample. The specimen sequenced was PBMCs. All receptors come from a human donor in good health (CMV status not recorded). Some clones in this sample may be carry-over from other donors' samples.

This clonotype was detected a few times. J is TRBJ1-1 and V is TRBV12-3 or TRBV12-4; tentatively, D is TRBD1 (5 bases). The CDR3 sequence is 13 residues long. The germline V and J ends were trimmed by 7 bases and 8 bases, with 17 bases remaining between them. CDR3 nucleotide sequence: TGTGCCAGCAAAAAAAACCGGGGACGCGAAGCTTTCTTT. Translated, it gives CASKKNRGREAFF.

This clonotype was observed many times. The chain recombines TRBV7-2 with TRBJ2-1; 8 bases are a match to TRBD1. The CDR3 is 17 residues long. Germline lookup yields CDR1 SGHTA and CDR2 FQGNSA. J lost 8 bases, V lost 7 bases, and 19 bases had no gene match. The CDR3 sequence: CASTSEWDRKIVDEQFF. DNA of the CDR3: TGTGCCAGCACCTCCGAGTGGGACAGGAAGATCGTCGATGAGCAGTTCTTC. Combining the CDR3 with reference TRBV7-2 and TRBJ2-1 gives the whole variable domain GAGVSQSPSNKVTEKGKDVELRCDPISGHTALYWYRQSLGQGLEFLIYFQGNSAPDKSGLPSDRFSAERTGGSVSTLTIQRTQQEDSAVYLCASTSEWDRKIVDEQFFGPGTRLTVL.

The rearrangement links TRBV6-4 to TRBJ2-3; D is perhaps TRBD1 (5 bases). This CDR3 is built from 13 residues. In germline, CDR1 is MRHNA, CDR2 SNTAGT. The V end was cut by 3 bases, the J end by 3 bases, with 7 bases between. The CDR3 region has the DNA TGTGCCAGCAGTGAAGGGGTAACAGATACGCAGTATTTT. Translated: CASSEGVTDTQYF.

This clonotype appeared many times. CDR3 residues: CASSSGRGVTEAFF. DNA for the CDR3: TGTGCCAGCAGTTCCGGTAGGGGGGTCACTGAAGCTTTCTTT. The chain joins TRBV12-3 or TRBV12-4 to TRBJ1-1; a possible D gene is TRBD1 (6 bases). Trimming pared 4 bases from V and 4 bases from J, leaving 13 bases between. The length of the CDR3 is 14 residues.

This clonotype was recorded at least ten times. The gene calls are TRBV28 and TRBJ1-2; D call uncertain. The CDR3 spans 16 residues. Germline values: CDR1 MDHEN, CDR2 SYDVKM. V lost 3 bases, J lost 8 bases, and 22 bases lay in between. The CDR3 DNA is TGTGCCAGCAGTTTGCAAACGCCGGGAACTCGGCGGGGCTACACCTTC. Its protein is CASSLQTPGTRRGYTF.

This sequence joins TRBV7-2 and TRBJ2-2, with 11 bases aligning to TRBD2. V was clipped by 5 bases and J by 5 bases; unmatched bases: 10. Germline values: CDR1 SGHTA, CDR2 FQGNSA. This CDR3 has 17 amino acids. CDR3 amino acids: CASSQNRLAGLTGELFF. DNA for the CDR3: TGTGCCAGCAGCCAAAACAGACTAGCGGGGCTTACCGGGGAGCTGTTTTTT.

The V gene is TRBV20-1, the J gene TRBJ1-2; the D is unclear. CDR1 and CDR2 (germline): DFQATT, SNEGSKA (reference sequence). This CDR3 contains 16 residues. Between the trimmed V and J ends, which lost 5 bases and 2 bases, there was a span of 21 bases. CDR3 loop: CSAEIWGDRGNYGYTF. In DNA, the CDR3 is TGCAGTGCTGAGATATGGGGAGATCGAGGCAACTATGGCTACACCTTC.

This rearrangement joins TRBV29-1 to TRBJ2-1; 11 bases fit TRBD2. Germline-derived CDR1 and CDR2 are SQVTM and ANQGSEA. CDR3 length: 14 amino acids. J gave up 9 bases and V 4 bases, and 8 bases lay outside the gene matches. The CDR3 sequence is CSVGVAGGQSEQFF. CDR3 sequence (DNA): TGCAGCGTTGGGGTAGCGGGGGGGCAATCTGAGCAGTTCTTC.

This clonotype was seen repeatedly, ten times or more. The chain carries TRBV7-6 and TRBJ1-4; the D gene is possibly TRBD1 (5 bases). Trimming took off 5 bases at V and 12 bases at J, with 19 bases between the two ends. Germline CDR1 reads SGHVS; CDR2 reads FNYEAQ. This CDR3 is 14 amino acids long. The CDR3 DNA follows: TGTGCCAGCAGCCTGCACCCGCCCCCGGGACAACTGTTTTTT. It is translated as CASSLHPPPGQLFF.

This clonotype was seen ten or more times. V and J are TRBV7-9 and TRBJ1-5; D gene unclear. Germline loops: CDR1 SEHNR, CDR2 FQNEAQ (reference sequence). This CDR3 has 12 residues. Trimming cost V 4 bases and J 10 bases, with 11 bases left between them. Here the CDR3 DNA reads TGTGCCAGCAGCTCTAGCATAGGCCCCCAGCATTTT. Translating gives CASSSSIGPQHF.

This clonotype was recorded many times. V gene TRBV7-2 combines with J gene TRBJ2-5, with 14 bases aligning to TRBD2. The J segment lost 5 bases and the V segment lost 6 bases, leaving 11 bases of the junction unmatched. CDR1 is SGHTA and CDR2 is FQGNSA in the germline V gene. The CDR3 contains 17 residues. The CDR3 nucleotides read TGTGCCAGCAGGGCCGGGACTAGCGGGGGCTACGTGGAGACCCAGTACTTC. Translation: CASRAGTSGGYVETQYF.

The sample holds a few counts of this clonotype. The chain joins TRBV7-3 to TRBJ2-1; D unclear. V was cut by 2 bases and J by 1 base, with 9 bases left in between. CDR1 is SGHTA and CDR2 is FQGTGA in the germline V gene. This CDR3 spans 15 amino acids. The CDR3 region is CASSLWESSYNEQFF. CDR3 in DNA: TGTGCCAGCAGCTTATGGGAATCGTCCTACAATGAGCAGTTCTTC. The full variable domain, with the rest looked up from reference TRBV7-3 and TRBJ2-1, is GAGVSQTPSNKVTEKGKYVELRCDPISGHTALYWYRQSLGQGPEFLIYFQGTGAADDSGLPNDRFFAVRPEGSVSTLKIQRTERGDSAVYLCASSLWESSYNEQFFGPGTRLTVL.

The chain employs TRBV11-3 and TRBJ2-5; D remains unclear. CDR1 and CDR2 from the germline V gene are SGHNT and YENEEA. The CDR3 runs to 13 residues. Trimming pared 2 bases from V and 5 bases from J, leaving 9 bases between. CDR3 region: CASSLNMRETQYF. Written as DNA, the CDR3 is TGTGCCAGCAGCTTAAATATGAGGGAGACCCAGTACTTC.

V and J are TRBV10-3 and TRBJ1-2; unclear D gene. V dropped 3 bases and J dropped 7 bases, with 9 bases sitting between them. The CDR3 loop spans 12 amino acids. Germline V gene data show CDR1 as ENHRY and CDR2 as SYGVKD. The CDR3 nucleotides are TGTGCCATCAGTGAAACCCCAAGTGGCTACACCTTC. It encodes CAISETPSGYTF.

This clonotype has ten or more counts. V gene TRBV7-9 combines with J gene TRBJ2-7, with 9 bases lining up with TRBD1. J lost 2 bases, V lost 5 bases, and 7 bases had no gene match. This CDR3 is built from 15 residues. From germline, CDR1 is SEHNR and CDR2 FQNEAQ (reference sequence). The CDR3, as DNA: TGTGCCAGCAGCCCAGGGACAGGGAGACCCTACGAGCAGTACTTC. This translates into CASSPGTGRPYEQYF.

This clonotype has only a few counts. DNA of the CDR3: TGCAGCGTTAGCGGGGGGAAGTTCCAAGAGACCCAGTACTTC. This sequence encodes CSVSGGKFQETQYF. The rearrangement joins TRBV29-1 to TRBJ2-5; TRBD2 aligns across 9 bases. This CDR3 is 14 amino acids long. CDR1 and CDR2 (germline): SQVTM, ANQGSEA. J lost 1 base, V lost 5 bases, and 5 bases had no gene match.

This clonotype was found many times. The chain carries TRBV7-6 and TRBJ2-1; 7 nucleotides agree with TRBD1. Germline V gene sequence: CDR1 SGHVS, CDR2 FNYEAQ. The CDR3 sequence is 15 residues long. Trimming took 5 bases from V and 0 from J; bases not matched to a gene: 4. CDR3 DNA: TGTGCCAGCAGCGCCGGGACAGCCTCCTACAATGAGCAGTTCTTC. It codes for CASSAGTASYNEQFF.

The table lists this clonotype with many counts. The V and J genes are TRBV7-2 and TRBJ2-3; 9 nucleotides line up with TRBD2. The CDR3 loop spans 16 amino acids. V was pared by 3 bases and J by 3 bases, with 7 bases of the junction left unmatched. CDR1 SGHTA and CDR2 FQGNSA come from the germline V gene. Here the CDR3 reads CASSLAGGGVTDTQYF. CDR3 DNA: TGTGCCAGCAGCTTGGCGGGAGGGGGGGTTACAGATACGCAGTATTTT. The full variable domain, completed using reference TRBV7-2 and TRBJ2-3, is GAGVSQSPSNKVTEKGKDVELRCDPISGHTALYWYRQSLGQGLEFLIYFQGNSAPDKSGLPSDRFSAERTGGSVSTLTIQRTQQEDSAVYLCASSLAGGGVTDTQYFGPGTRLTVL.

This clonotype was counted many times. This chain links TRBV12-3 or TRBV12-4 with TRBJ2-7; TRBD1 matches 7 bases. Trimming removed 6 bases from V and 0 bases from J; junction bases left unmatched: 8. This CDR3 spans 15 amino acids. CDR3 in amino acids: CASSLVQGSSYEQYF. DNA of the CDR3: TGTGCCAGCAGCCTGGTACAGGGGAGCTCCTACGAGCAGTACTTC.

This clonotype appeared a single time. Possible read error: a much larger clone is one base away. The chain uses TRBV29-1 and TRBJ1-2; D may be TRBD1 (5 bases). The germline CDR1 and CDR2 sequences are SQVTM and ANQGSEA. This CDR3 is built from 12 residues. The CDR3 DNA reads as TGCAGCGTTGGCCCTACTGGGGGTGGCTACAACTTC. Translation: CSVGPTGGGYNF.

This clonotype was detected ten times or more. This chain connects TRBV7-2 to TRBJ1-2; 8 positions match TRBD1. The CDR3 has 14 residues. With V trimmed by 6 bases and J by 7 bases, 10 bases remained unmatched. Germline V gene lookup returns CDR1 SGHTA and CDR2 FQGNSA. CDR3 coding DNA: TGTGCCAGCAGGGTAGGACAGGGAGCCCCTGGCTACACCTTC. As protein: CASRVGQGAPGYTF.

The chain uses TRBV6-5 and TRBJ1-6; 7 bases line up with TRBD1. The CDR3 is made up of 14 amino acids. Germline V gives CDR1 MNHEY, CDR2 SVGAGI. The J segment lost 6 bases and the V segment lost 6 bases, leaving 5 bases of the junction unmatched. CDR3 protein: CASRSGQINSPLHF. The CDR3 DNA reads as TGTGCCAGCAGATCGGGACAGATTAATTCACCCCTCCACTTT.

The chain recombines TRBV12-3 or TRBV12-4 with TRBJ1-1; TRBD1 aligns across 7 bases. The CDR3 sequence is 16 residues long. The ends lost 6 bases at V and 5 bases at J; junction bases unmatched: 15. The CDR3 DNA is TGTGCCAGCAGCCAGCCCCCGGCCAGGGGGTTGACTGAAGCTTTCTTT. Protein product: CASSQPPARGLTEAFF.

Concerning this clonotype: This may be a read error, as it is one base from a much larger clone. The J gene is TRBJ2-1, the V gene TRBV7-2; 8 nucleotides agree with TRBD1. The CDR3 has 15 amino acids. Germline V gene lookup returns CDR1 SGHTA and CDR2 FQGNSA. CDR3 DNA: TGTGCCAGCAGCTCGAGGTGGGACAGGTACAATGAGCTGTTCTTC. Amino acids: CASSSRWDRYNELFF.

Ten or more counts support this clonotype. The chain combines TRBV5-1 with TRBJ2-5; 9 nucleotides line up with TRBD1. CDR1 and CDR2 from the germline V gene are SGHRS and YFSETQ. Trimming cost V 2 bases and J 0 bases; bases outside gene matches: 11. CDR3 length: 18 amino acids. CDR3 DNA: TGCGCCAGCAGCTTTGGACAGGGGATACTACAACACCAAGAGACCCAGTACTTC. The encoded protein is CASSFGQGILQHQETQYF.

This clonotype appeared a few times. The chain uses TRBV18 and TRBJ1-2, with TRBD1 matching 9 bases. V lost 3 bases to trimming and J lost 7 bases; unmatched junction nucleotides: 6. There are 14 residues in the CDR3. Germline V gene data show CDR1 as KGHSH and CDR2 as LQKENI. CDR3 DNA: TGTGCCAGCTCACCCCGACAGGGGGAAGGTGGCTACACCTTC. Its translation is CASSPRQGEGGYTF.